The 21 T cell receptor beta chains in this list originate from one sample, sequenced in a study of shared clonotypes between healthy human individuals. TCRdb's table, derived via immunoSEQ multiplex PCR, lists solely in-frame clones and lacks some. The table lists about 1 million clones, approximately 76% of them singletons. Material for sequencing was memory CD4+ T cells sorted from blood. The subset: CD45RA-negative fraction. The receptors were sampled from a man aged 18-30 years in good health.

On this clone itself: This sequence may be a read error, since a much larger clone differs from it by one base. The chain uses TRBV9 and TRBJ1-3, with a possible D match to TRBD1 (6 bases). Deletions cut 0 bases from V and 2 bases from J, with 9 bases between. Germline V CDR1 and CDR2: SGDLS, YYNGEE. The CDR3 has 15 residues. This chain's CDR3 is CASSVEAGAGNTIYF. The CDR3, as DNA: TGTGCCAGCAGCGTAGAGGCAGGGGCTGGAAACACCATATATTTT. Using reference TRBV9 and TRBJ1-3 for the parts outside the CDR3, the full variable domain is DSGVTQTPKHLITATGQRVTLRCSPRSGDLSVYWYQQSLDQGLQFLIQYYNGEERAKGNILERFSAQQFPDLHSELNLSSLELGDSALYFCASSVEAGAGNTIYFGEGSWLTVV.

The V and J genes are TRBV5-6 and TRBJ2-7; D not resolved. The CDR3 sequence is 14 residues long. The germline V and J ends were trimmed by 0 bases and 2 bases, with 9 bases remaining between them. Germline values: CDR1 SGHDT, CDR2 YYEEEE. This chain's CDR3 is CASSLGLVTYEQYF. In DNA, the CDR3 is TGTGCCAGCAGCTTGGGACTCGTCACCTACGAGCAGTACTTC.

A note on this clone: The junction departs from the called germline gene at one end, perhaps through a read error. CDR3 region: CASSLAGGQEAQYF. The DNA for the CDR3 is TGTGCCAGCAGCTTAGCGGGGGGCCAAGAGGCCCAGTACTTC. This chain links TRBV7-9 with TRBJ2-5, with D perhaps given as TRBD1 or TRBD2 (6 bases each). The CDR3 loop spans 14 amino acids. Looked up from germline, CDR1 is SEHNR and CDR2 is FQNEAQ (reference sequence).

The chain recombines TRBV2 with TRBJ1-4; D gene unclear. Germline-derived CDR1 and CDR2 are SNHLY and FYNNEI. V lost 6 bases and J lost 7, with 18 bases in between. The CDR3 is 15 residues long. The CDR3 DNA reads TGTGCCAGCAGGGACCAACTGCGGGGAGGTGAAAAACTGTTTTTT. Translation: CASRDQLRGGEKLFF.

A word on this clone: Other DNA sequences of this sample code for an identical CDR3. V gene TRBV5-1 combines with J gene TRBJ1-1; TRBD1 is a possible D gene (5 bases). V lost 3 bases and J 1 base, leaving 10 bases between the germline ends. The CDR3 is made up of 14 amino acids. CDR1 is SGHRS and CDR2 is YFSETQ in the germline V gene. CDR3 amino acids: CASSWGTENTEAFF. In DNA form, the CDR3 reads TGCGCCAGCAGCTGGGGGACGGAGAACACTGAAGCTTTCTTT.

The chain links TRBV19 to TRBJ2-5; D is possibly TRBD2 (6 bases). CDR1 is LNHDA, CDR2 SQIVND, per germline (reference sequence). Trimming took off 5 bases at V and 2 bases at J, with 15 bases between the two ends. The CDR3 length is 15 residues. The chain's CDR3 is CASSASGLPQETQYF. CDR3 bases: TGTGCCAGTAGTGCCTCGGGACTCCCTCAAGAGACCCAGTACTTC. Looking up the rest from reference TRBV19 and TRBJ2-5 gives the full variable domain: DGGITQSPKYLFRKEGQNVTLSCEQNLNHDAMYWYRQDPGQGLRLIYYSQIVNDFQKGDIAEGYSVSREKKESFPLTVTSAQKNPTAFYLCASSASGLPQETQYFGPGTRLLVL.

The rearrangement uses TRBV12-5 and TRBJ2-2, with D perhaps TRBD2 (6 bases). Germline CDR1 and CDR2: LGHNT and FRNRAP. The CDR3 loop spans 17 amino acids. Trimming cost V 2 bases and J 4 bases, with 17 bases left between them. CDR3 protein: CASGLQGGTWSTGELFF. The CDR3 nucleotides read TGTGCTAGTGGTTTGCAGGGCGGGACCTGGAGCACCGGGGAGCTGTTTTTT.

The gene calls are TRBV27 and TRBJ1-4; 9 bases are a match to TRBD1. CDR3 length: 14 amino acids. After removal of 6 bases from V and 7 bases from J, the junction contained 6 bases not matched to a gene. The germline gives CDR1 MNHEY, CDR2 SMNVEV (reference sequence). The DNA of the CDR3 is TGTGCCAGCAGAACCGGGACAGGGAGTGAAAAACTGTTTTTT. Residues: CASRTGTGSEKLFF.

This clone was counted ten times or more. Other DNA sequences in this sample translate to the same CDR3. V is TRBV30 and J is TRBJ1-3, with no clear D. Trimming cost V 3 bases and J 4 bases, with 4 bases left between them. Germline V lookup: CDR1 GTSNPN, CDR2 SVGIG (reference sequence). The CDR3 contains 11 residues. CDR3 DNA: TGTGCCTGGAGCCCCGGAAACACCATATATTTT. Translated: CAWSPGNTIYF.

This clone was picked up a small number of times. The DNA for the CDR3 is TGCGCCAGCAGCGCAACGAGGGTTGGGAACACTGAAGCTTTCTTT. It codes for CASSATRVGNTEAFF. This rearrangement joins TRBV5-1 to TRBJ1-1; D not resolved. Germline CDR1 reads SGHRS; CDR2 reads YFSETQ. The CDR3 extends over 15 amino acids. V was clipped by 4 bases and J by 1 base, with 14 bases between them. Together with reference TRBV5-1 and TRBJ1-1, the CDR3 gives the full variable domain: KAGVTQTPRYLIKTRGQQVTLSCSPISGHRSVSWYQQTPGQGLQFLFEYFSETQRNKGNFPGRFSGRQFSNSRSEMNVSTLELGDSALYLCASSATRVGNTEAFFGQGTRLTVV.

This clone was seen a handful of times. Since a much larger clone is just one base distant, this may be a read error. Other DNA sequences in the same sample also yield this CDR3. The chain has TRBV27 and TRBJ2-1; D might be TRBD1 (6 bases). The CDR3 totals 12 residues. Trimming removed 6 bases from V and 6 bases from J, with 9 bases in between. Germline V gene data show CDR1 as MNHEY and CDR2 as SMNVEV (reference sequence). This chain's CDR3 is CASSPQGNEQFF. As DNA, the CDR3 is TGTGCCAGCAGCCCACAGGGCAATGAGCAGTTCTTC.

V is TRBV2 and J is TRBJ1-2; maybe TRBD1 (6 bases). The CDR3 spans 13 residues. Trimming removed 3 bases from V and 8 bases from J, with 13 bases in between. Germline CDR1 reads SNHLY; CDR2 reads FYNNEI. CDR3 amino acids: CASSEGGAGGYTF. CDR3 nucleotides: TGTGCCAGCAGTGAGGGGGGCGCGGGAGGCTACACCTTC. Complete variable domain (other parts from reference TRBV2 and TRBJ1-2): EPEVTQTPSHQVTQMGQEVILRCVPISNHLYFYWYRQILGQKVEFLVSFYNNEISEKSEIFDDQFSVERPDGSNFTLKIRSTKLEDSAMYFCASSEGGAGGYTFGSGTRLTVV.

The CDR3 DNA follows: TGTGCCAGCAGCTCCACGGGGAGCGGTGAGCAGTTCTTC. This encodes CASSSTGSGEQFF. The V call is TRBV5-4, the J call TRBJ2-1, with D perhaps matching TRBD2 (5 bases). Germline lookup yields CDR1 SGHNT and CDR2 YYREEE (reference sequence). V lost 3 bases and J lost 9, with 13 bases in between. The CDR3 covers 13 residues. The entire variable domain, with the rest obtained from reference TRBV5-4 and TRBJ2-1, is as follows: ETGVTQSPTHLIKTRGQQVTLRCSSQSGHNTVSWYQQALGQGPQFIFQYYREEENGRGNFPPRFSGLQFPNYSSELNVNALELDDSALYLCASSSTGSGEQFFGPGTRLTVL.

CDR3 sequence reads: CASSTGGQGGNQPQHF. Here the CDR3 DNA reads TGTGCCAGCTCAACCGGGGGACAGGGCGGCAATCAGCCCCAGCATTTT. The chain is built from TRBV18 and TRBJ1-5; TRBD1 agrees at 9 bases. CDR3 size: 16 residues. Germline CDR1 KGHSH, CDR2 LQKENI. J was trimmed by 2 bases and V by 5 bases; bases with no gene match: 7.

Written as DNA, the CDR3 is TGTGCCAGCAGCTCCCTTAATATCAGGGGAACCTCCTACGAGCAGTACTTC. Amino acid sequence: CASSSLNIRGTSYEQYF. The gene calls are TRBV5-6 and TRBJ2-7; a weak D match, TRBD1 (6 bases). This CDR3 is built from 17 residues. Trimming cost V 3 bases and J 0 bases, with 19 bases left between them. The V gene's germline CDR1 is SGHDT and CDR2 YYEEEE.

The chain uses TRBV6-1 and TRBJ1-2; tentatively, D is TRBD1 (5 bases). The CDR3 totals 13 residues. Trimming took 7 bases from V and 6 from J, leaving 15 bases between them. Germline values: CDR1 MNHNS, CDR2 SASEGT. The CDR3 nucleotides are TGTGCCAGCATGACCAGGGTGGGCGATGGCTACACCTTC. Amino acid sequence: CASMTRVGDGYTF.

The chain combines TRBV18 with TRBJ2-1; 12 positions agree with TRBD2. Unmatched junction bases numbered 5, after V lost 3 bases and J lost 5 bases. The CDR3 consists of 16 residues. In germline, CDR1 is KGHSH, CDR2 LQKENI. CDR3 amino acids: CASSPLLAGGHNEQFF. The CDR3 nucleotides are TGTGCCAGCTCACCGTTACTAGCGGGGGGACACAATGAGCAGTTCTTC.

This sequence joins TRBV9 and TRBJ2-3; D not certain. The CDR3 is made up of 12 amino acids. Per the germline V gene, CDR1 is SGDLS and CDR2 is YYNGEE. The V and J ends lost 2 bases and 5 bases respectively, with 6 bases between them. Here the CDR3 reads CASSVRLDTQYF. Here the CDR3 DNA reads TGTGCCAGCAGCGTTAGGTTAGATACGCAGTATTTT.

This rearrangement joins TRBV6-5 to TRBJ2-1, with 11 bases aligning to TRBD2. Per germline, CDR1 MNHEY and CDR2 SVGAGI. Trimming took 4 bases from V and 6 from J; bases not matched to a gene: 5. The CDR3 contains 15 residues. This CDR3 reads CASSLAGGPTNEQFF. CDR3 sequence (DNA): TGTGCCAGCAGTTTAGCGGGGGGGCCGACCAATGAGCAGTTCTTC.

Remarks on this clone: The same CDR3 also results from other DNA sequences found in this sample. The rearrangement links TRBV7-2 to TRBJ2-7; D unresolved. V dropped 5 bases and J dropped 3 bases, with 8 bases sitting between them. The CDR3 loop spans 12 amino acids. Looked up from germline, CDR1 is SGHTA and CDR2 is FQGNSA. The CDR3 nucleotides are TGTGCCAGCAGCCCCCACAGCTACGAGCAGTACTTC. It translates to CASSPHSYEQYF.

This chain joins TRBV27 and TRBJ1-1; D unclear. The ends were cut back, 6 bases at V and 0 bases at J, with 11 bases in the middle. CDR1 is MNHEY and CDR2 is SMNVEV in the germline V gene (reference sequence). This CDR3 is built from 14 residues. CDR3: CASRPERMNTEAFF. The CDR3 DNA follows: TGTGCCAGCAGACCCGAAAGGATGAACACTGAAGCTTTCTTT.